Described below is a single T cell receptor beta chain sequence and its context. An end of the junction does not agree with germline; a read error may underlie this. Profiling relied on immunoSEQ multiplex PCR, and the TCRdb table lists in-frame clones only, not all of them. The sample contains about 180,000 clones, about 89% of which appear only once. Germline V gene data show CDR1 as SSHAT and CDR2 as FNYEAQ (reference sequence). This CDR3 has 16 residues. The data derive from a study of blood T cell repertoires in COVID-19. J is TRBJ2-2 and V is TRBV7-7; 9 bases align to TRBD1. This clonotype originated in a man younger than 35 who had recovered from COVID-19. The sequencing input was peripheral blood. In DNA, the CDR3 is TGTGCTAGCAGCTTAGTCCCGGGACAGGGAGTCGGGGAGCTGTTTTTT. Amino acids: CASSLVPGQGVGELFF. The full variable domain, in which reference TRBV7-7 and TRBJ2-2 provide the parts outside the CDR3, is GAGVSQSPRYKVTKRGQDVTLRCDPISSHATLYWYQQALGQGPEFLTYFNYEAQPDKSGLPSDRFSAERPEGSISTLTIQRTEQRDSAMYRCASSLVPGQGVGELFFGEGSRLTVL.